This T cell receptor (beta chain) is from a study of T cell repertoires in ileal Crohn's disease (dated by TCRdb to about 2019). Regarding the study in general: The median duration of disease was 6 to 10 years, and at the time of surgery roughly a third of patients were active smokers. All patients had surgery for a complication: stricturing disease in around 60% and penetrating disease in about 39%. Roughly half of the patients were given postoperative therapy, with fewer than 12 receiving thiopurines and approximately 17 receiving anti-TNF agents. The M0 samples consisted of biopsies taken from the inflamed part of the ileum within the surgical resection specimen. Around 460 nanograms of biopsy DNA per sample were submitted for commercial TCRB immunosequencing. A prospective multicentre cohort supplied the 55 to 65 Crohn's disease patients whose TCR repertoires were analysed. The study was conducted in parallel with a multicentre cohort built to find predictors of early endoscopic recurrence after ileocolonic resection. A Rutgeerts score above i0 was used to define endoscopic postoperative recurrence. A total of roughly 170 mucosal samples from approximately 60 patients were sequenced, collected from several sites on the surgical specimen and at postoperative endoscopy.

Trimming leaves V shorter by 5 bases and J shorter by 8 bases, with the junction holding 11 bases beyond the gene matches. The CDR3 spans 16 residues, from the cysteine through the phenylalanine. The entry retains the CDR3 DNA only, 48 bases that are in frame from base 1. The germline V gene supplies CDR1 SQVTM and CDR2 ANQGSEA. As to this clone: Its binding antigen is unknown. The record has no base qualities; no much larger clone is one base away.

The library was produced with the immunoSEQ multiplex PCR assay. Adaptive Biotechnology amplified the CDR3 regions from genomic DNA with a two-step multiplex PCR designed to control amplification bias. Primers covering every V and J gene segment were used in the first PCR, while barcodes and Illumina adapters were added in the second PCR. CDR3 libraries were sequenced using an Illumina instrument. On the study's bioinformatics: Analysis combined the vendor-provided pipelines with custom analysis of raw data in R/Bioconductor under R version 3.3.0. Clonality, which ranges from 0 to 1, was calculated as the inverse of the normalised Shannon entropy across all productive clones. The repertoire share taken up by the top 100 clones defined high-frequency clones, and only clones that passed a 95% confidence test were kept. The Simpson index measured repertoire diversity, and the Morisita-Horn index measured overlap between samples. Here the immuneACCESS table is served through TCRdb, limited to in-frame sequences with V and J called. Missing clones are a known gap in these copies; in checked studies unresolved V genes cover under half, and the rest lacks a known reason. V and J calls and clone size are those listed in that table; D and trimming were worked out from the DNA. The sample table contains about 4,200 clones; only one count was recorded for 76% of them. Roughly 6.9% of the sample comes from the top ten.

Study-wide conclusions, independent of this receptor: Only a subgroup of patients, of unstated size, had their mucosal CD4 and CD8 T cells sorted and sequenced. Sorted CD8 T cells carried more high-frequency clones than CD4 T cells, suggesting mucosal expansions were mainly CD8. Compared with non-smokers, patients who were active smokers at surgery showed a significantly higher proportion of clonal expansions (around 24% vs 18%, p=0.02). Higher high-frequency clone percentages at surgery were associated with endoscopic recurrence; all patients with clonality above 26.8% (18/57) had recurrence.

The time point label corresponds to: inflamed ileum from the surgical specimen. Adults with ileal or ileocolonic Crohn's disease and an indication for ileocolonic resection were eligible for inclusion. Before DNA extraction, whole ileal mucosal biopsies were kept frozen at -80 degrees C. Genomic DNA was extracted from frozen whole biopsies using a TRizol-based method and was quantified with a NanoDrop 2000 spectrophotometer. This chain is built from TRBV29-1 and TRBJ2-1, with 14 bases aligning to TRBD2. The sequencing sample was made of ileal tissue. The sequence derives from an adult with Crohn's disease. At the DNA level, the sequence is TGCAGCGTTCGAGGGACTAGCGGGAGTAGTAGGGATGAGCAGTTCTTC. Its amino acids are CSVRGTSGSSRDEQFF.